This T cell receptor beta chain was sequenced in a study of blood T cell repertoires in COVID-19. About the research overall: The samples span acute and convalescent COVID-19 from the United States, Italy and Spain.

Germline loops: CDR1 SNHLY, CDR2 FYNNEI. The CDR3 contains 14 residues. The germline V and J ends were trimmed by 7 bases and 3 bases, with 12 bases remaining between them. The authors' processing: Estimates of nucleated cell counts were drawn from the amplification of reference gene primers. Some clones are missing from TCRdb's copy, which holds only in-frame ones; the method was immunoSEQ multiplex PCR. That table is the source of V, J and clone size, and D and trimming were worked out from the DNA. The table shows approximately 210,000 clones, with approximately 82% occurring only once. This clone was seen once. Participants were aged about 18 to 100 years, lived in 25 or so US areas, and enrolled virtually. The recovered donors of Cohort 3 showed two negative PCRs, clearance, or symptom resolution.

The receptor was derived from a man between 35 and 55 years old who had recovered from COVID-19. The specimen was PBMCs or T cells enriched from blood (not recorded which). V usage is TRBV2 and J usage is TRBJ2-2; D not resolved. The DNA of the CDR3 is TGTGCCAGCACCCCGAGACAACACACCGGGGAGCTGTTTTTT. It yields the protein CASTPRQHTGELFF.